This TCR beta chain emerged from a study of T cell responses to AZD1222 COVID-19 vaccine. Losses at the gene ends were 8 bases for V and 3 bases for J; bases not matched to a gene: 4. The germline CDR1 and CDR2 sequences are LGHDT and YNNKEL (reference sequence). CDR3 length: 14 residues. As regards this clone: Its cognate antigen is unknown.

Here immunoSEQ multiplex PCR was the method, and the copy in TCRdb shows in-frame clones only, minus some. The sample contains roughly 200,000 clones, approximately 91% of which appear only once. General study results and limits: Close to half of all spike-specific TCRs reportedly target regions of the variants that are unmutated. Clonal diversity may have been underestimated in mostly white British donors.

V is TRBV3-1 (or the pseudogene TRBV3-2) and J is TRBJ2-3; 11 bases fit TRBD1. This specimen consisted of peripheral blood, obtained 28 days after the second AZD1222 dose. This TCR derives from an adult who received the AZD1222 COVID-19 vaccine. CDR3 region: CASRDRGYTDTQYF. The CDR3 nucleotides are TGTGCCAGCCGGGACAGGGGGTATACAGATACGCAGTATTTT.